The 4 T cell receptor beta chains presented below share a single source sample, sequenced in a study of OX40 agonist ivuxolimab in advanced cancers. Using immunoSEQ multiplex PCR, the repertoire was profiled, and TCRdb retains in-frame clones only, with some absent. The top ten clones hold about 3.8% of a sample with under 85,000 clones, roughly 85% of them seen once. Material: CD4+ or CD8+ T cells sorted from blood, obtained in a trial of the OX40 agonist ivuxolimab. Receptors were obtained from an adult with an advanced solid tumor such as melanoma, head and neck, liver or kidney cancer.

The chain uses TRBV5-6 and TRBJ2-6; no definite D call. The ends were cut back, 5 bases at V and 1 base at J, with 4 bases in the middle. Germline V gene lookup returns CDR1 SGHDT and CDR2 YYEEEE. The length of the CDR3 is 13 residues. The DNA for the CDR3 is TGTGCCAGCAGTACATCTGGGGCCAACGTCCTGACTTTC. Amino acid sequence: CASSTSGANVLTF.

This clone was recorded only once. Here the CDR3 DNA reads TGCGCCAGCAGCTCGGGACTAGCGGGAGTGGAGACCCAGTACTTC. This sequence encodes CASSSGLAGVETQYF. V is TRBV5-1 and J is TRBJ2-5; TRBD2 agrees at 14 bases. The CDR3 contains 15 residues. V was clipped by 3 bases and J by 5 bases; unmatched bases: 3. Per the germline V gene, CDR1 is SGHRS and CDR2 is YFSETQ.

The V call is TRBV28, the J call TRBJ2-5, with 11 bases aligning to TRBD1. The end of the DNA is better explained by TRBJ2-7, so the J call may be wrong. Germline V gene lookup returns CDR1 MDHEN and CDR2 SYDVKM. The CDR3 length is 15 residues. CDR3 coding DNA: TGTGCCAGCAGTCTCCCGGGACAGGGGGCCTACGAGCAGTACTTC. Its protein is CASSLPGQGAYEQYF.

The sample holds one count of this clone. The chain combines TRBV5-4 with TRBJ2-3; D ambiguous. This CDR3 region has 13 residues. Trimming pared 4 bases from V and 2 bases from J, leaving 8 bases between. CDR1 is SGHNT and CDR2 is YYREEE in the germline V gene (reference sequence). CDR3 sequence: CASSGGYTDTQYF. In nucleotides, the CDR3 is TGTGCCAGCAGCGGCGGTTACACAGATACGCAGTATTTT.